A selection of T cell receptor beta chains follows, all from one sample in a study of OX40 agonist ivuxolimab in advanced cancers. The method was immunoSEQ multiplex PCR; TCRdb's version includes in-frame clones alone and lacks a portion of them. The sample records 77,000 or so clones, 90% to 95% being singletons. Sample: CD4+ or CD8+ T cells sorted from blood, taken in a trial of the OX40 agonist ivuxolimab. Receptor source: an adult with an advanced solid tumor such as melanoma, head and neck, liver or kidney cancer. The CDR3 runs from the conserved cysteine through the conserved F or W. The D gene is left open where the match is weak. Rows give clone size only sometimes, using once, few, many, or a class for an expanded clone.

V gene: TRBV7-3; J gene: TRBJ2-2; clone size: NA; D gene: NA; CDR3 protein: CASSLTNTGELFF; CDR3 DNA: TGTGCCAGCAGCTTGACCAACACCGGGGAGCTGTTTTTT
V gene: TRBV7-2; J gene: TRBJ2-7; clone size: once; D gene: NA; CDR3 protein: CASSPLGLATYEQYF; CDR3 DNA: TGTGCCAGCAGCCCCCTTGGACTGGCCACCTACGAGCAGTACTTC
V gene: TRBV7-2; J gene: TRBJ2-2; clone size: NA; D gene: NA; CDR3 protein: CASRFAGVTGELFF; CDR3 DNA: TGTGCCAGCAGATTTGCAGGGGTAACCGGGGAGCTGTTTTTT
V gene: TRBV5-8; J gene: TRBJ1-1; clone size: NA; D gene: NA; CDR3 protein: CASSLYVGLGKLITEAFF; CDR3 DNA: TGTGCCAGCAGCTTGTACGTCGGGTTAGGGAAGTTGATCACTGAAGCTTTCTTT
V gene: TRBV5-6; J gene: TRBJ2-7; clone size: NA; D gene: NA; CDR3 protein: CASSSAGAQQYF; CDR3 DNA: TGTGCCAGCAGCTCGGCCGGGGCCCAGCAGTACTTC
V gene: TRBV18; J gene: TRBJ2-5; clone size: few; D gene: NA; CDR3 protein: CASSGGFAETQYF; CDR3 DNA: TGTGCCAGCTCCGGGGGCTTCGCAGAGACCCAGTACTTC
V gene: TRBV5-1; J gene: TRBJ1-1; clone size: NA; D gene: NA; CDR3 protein: CASSPTTDTNTEAFF; CDR3 DNA: TGCGCCAGCAGCCCGACGACCGACACGAACACTGAAGCTTTCTTT
V gene: TRBV7-3; J gene: TRBJ2-3; clone size: NA; D gene: NA; CDR3 protein: CASSPGGGAPDTQYF; CDR3 DNA: TGTGCCAGCAGCCCAGGAGGGGGGGCCCCAGATACGCAGTATTTT
V gene: TRBV6-1; J gene: TRBJ1-1; clone size: NA; D gene: NA; CDR3 protein: CASRSPNTEAFF; CDR3 DNA: TGTGCCAGCCGAAGTCCGAACACTGAAGCTTTCTTT
V gene: TRBV7-2; J gene: TRBJ2-7; clone size: NA; D gene: TRBD2; CDR3 protein: CASSPLAGGASEQYF; CDR3 DNA: TGTGCCAGCAGCCCATTAGCGGGAGGGGCCTCCGAGCAGTACTTC
V gene: TRBV9; J gene: TRBJ1-6; clone size: NA; D gene: NA; CDR3 protein: CASSVRLDSPLHF; CDR3 DNA: TGTGCCAGCAGCGTAAGGTTGGATTCACCCCTCCACTTT
V gene: TRBV6-1; J gene: TRBJ2-1; clone size: NA; D gene: NA; CDR3 protein: CASGTQDNNEQFF; CDR3 DNA: TGTGCCAGCGGGACACAAGATAACAATGAGCAGTTCTTC
V gene: TRBV18; J gene: TRBJ1-4; clone size: once; D gene: NA; CDR3 protein: CASSPPAAGTTNEKLFF; CDR3 DNA: TGTGCCAGCTCACCACCGGCAGCGGGTACAACTAATGAAAAACTGTTTTTT
V gene: TRBV2; J gene: TRBJ2-5; clone size: NA; D gene: TRBD2; CDR3 protein: CASSSGLAGAAETQYF; CDR3 DNA: TGTGCCAGCAGTTCAGGACTAGCGGGGGCCGCAGAGACCCAGTACTTC
V gene: TRBV6-1; J gene: TRBJ2-3; clone size: NA; D gene: NA; CDR3 protein: CASSEQVSPTDTQYF; CDR3 DNA: TGTGCCAGCAGTGAACAGGTTTCCCCCACAGATACGCAGTATTTT
V gene: TRBV19; J gene: TRBJ2-7; clone size: once; D gene: NA; CDR3 protein: CASSAAGTVYSYEQYF; CDR3 DNA: TGTGCCAGTAGTGCAGCCGGGACTGTCTACTCCTACGAGCAGTACTTC
V gene: TRBV11-2; J gene: TRBJ1-4; clone size: NA; D gene: NA; CDR3 protein: CASRGQGTEKLFF; CDR3 DNA: TGTGCCAGCAGGGGCCAGGGGACCGAAAAACTGTTTTTT
V gene: TRBV18; J gene: TRBJ2-1; clone size: NA; D gene: NA; CDR3 protein: CASSPPGQAYNEQFF; CDR3 DNA: TGTGCCAGCTCACCTCCGGGACAAGCTTACAATGAGCAGTTCTTC
V gene: TRBV9; J gene: TRBJ2-7; clone size: NA; D gene: TRBD2; CDR3 protein: CASSVVAGAGAYEQYF; CDR3 DNA: TGTGCCAGCAGCGTAGTCGCCGGCGCGGGAGCTTACGAGCAGTACTTC
V gene: TRBV6-1; J gene: TRBJ2-7; clone size: NA; D gene: NA; CDR3 protein: CASILGQYEQYF; CDR3 DNA: TGTGCCAGCATTCTAGGACAGTACGAGCAGTACTTC
V gene: TRBV4-2; J gene: TRBJ2-7; clone size: NA; D gene: NA; CDR3 protein: CASSQQGFSSYEQYF; CDR3 DNA: TGTGCCAGCAGCCAACAGGGATTCTCCTCCTACGAGCAGTACTTC
V gene: TRBV7-9; J gene: TRBJ1-3; clone size: NA; D gene: TRBD1; CDR3 protein: CASSTDRSGNTIYF; CDR3 DNA: TGTGCCAGCAGCACGGACAGGTCGGGAAACACCATATATTTT
V gene: TRBV11-2; J gene: TRBJ2-5; clone size: NA; D gene: TRBD1; CDR3 protein: CASSTQRDRGRETQYF; CDR3 DNA: TGTGCCAGCAGCACTCAACGGGACAGGGGACGGGAGACCCAGTACTTC
V gene: TRBV7-9; J gene: TRBJ1-3; clone size: NA; D gene: TRBD1; CDR3 protein: CASSPGQGFNTIYF; CDR3 DNA: TGTGCCAGCTCGCCGGGACAGGGTTTTAACACCATATATTTT
V gene: TRBV27; J gene: TRBJ2-2; clone size: NA; D gene: NA; CDR3 protein: CASSFLSTGELFF; CDR3 DNA: TGTGCCAGCAGTTTTTTGAGCACCGGGGAGCTGTTTTTT
V gene: TRBV30; J gene: TRBJ2-7; clone size: NA; D gene: NA; CDR3 protein: CAWSFLSNEQYF; CDR3 DNA: TGTGCCTGGAGTTTTCTTAGCAACGAGCAGTACTTC
V gene: TRBV7-9; J gene: TRBJ1-2; clone size: NA; D gene: NA; CDR3 protein: CASSPGTLTNYGYTF; CDR3 DNA: TGTGCCAGCAGCCCGGGGACATTAACTAACTATGGCTACACCTTC
V gene: TRBV5-4; J gene: TRBJ1-2; clone size: NA; D gene: NA; CDR3 protein: CASSSWDNGGYTF; CDR3 DNA: TGTGCCAGCAGCTCTTGGGACAATGGGGGCTACACCTTC
V gene: TRBV10-1; J gene: TRBJ2-1; clone size: NA; D gene: TRBD2; CDR3 protein: CASSVRGADNEQFF; CDR3 DNA: TGCGCCAGCAGTGTGCGGGGGGCGGACAATGAGCAGTTCTTC
V gene: TRBV18; J gene: TRBJ2-6; clone size: NA; D gene: TRBD1; CDR3 protein: CASSLGTDSGANVLTF; CDR3 DNA: TGTGCCAGCTCACTCGGGACAGACTCTGGGGCCAACGTCCTGACTTTC
V gene: TRBV5-1; J gene: TRBJ2-7; clone size: NA; D gene: TRBD2; CDR3 protein: CASSLEASGGLEQYF; CDR3 DNA: TGCGCCAGCAGCTTGGAGGCTAGCGGGGGGCTCGAGCAGTACTTC
V gene: TRBV7-9; J gene: TRBJ1-5; clone size: NA; D gene: NA; CDR3 protein: CASSFSNQPQHF; CDR3 DNA: TGTGCCAGCAGCTTTAGCAATCAGCCCCAGCATTTT
V gene: TRBV19; J gene: TRBJ1-2; clone size: NA; D gene: NA; CDR3 protein: CASIRSRGGYGYTF; CDR3 DNA: TGTGCCAGTATTCGGTCCCGCGGGGGCTATGGCTACACCTTC
V gene: TRBV14; J gene: TRBJ1-2; clone size: NA; D gene: NA; CDR3 protein: CASSQAATAGSGYTF; CDR3 DNA: TGTGCCAGCAGCCAAGCCGCGACCGCCGGGAGTGGCTACACCTTC
V gene: TRBV23-1; J gene: TRBJ2-1; clone size: NA; D gene: TRBD1; CDR3 protein: CASSQQDRGSSYNEQFF; CDR3 DNA: TGCGCCAGCAGTCAACAAGACAGGGGAAGCTCCTACAATGAGCAGTTCTTC